Each of the 32 T cell receptor beta chains below was sequenced from the same sample in a study of shared clonotypes between healthy human individuals. Assay used: immunoSEQ multiplex PCR; TCRdb lists only in-frame clones, some missing. The table includes more than 1,200,000 clones, about 98.5% detected once. Input material: naive CD4+ T cells sorted from blood. Subset denoted: CD45RA+ positively selected. The receptors derive from a man younger than 45 in good health.

The chain recombines TRBV30 with TRBJ1-2; perhaps TRBD1 as D (6 bases). From germline, CDR1 is GTSNPN and CDR2 SVGIG (reference sequence). The CDR3 length is 15 residues. V was shortened by 0 bases and J by 4 bases, with 15 bases between the two germline ends. This CDR3 reads CAWSVGGRGVYGYTF. The CDR3 coding sequence is TGTGCCTGGAGTGTCGGGGGGCGCGGGGTCTATGGCTACACCTTC.

The chain employs TRBV25-1 and TRBJ2-1; D is uncertain. V lost 4 bases and J 6 bases, leaving 10 bases between the germline ends. This CDR3 is built from 13 residues. Germline V gene data show CDR1 as MGHDK and CDR2 as SYGVNS. CDR3 DNA: TGTGCCAGCAGTGGGGCGTCACTCAATGAGCAGTTCTTC. This gives the protein CASSGASLNEQFF.

A word on this clone: Compared with germline, one end of the junction differs, possibly owing to a read error. This chain uses TRBV30 with TRBJ2-3, with TRBD2 identical over 9 bases. This CDR3 is 15 amino acids long. The germline V gene has CDR1 GTSNPN and CDR2 SVGIG (reference sequence). The CDR3 bases are TGTGCCTGGAGTGGATCCGGGACTAGCAAAGATACGCAGTATTTT. Amino acids: CAWSGSGTSKDTQYF.

As to this clone: The sample contains more than one DNA sequence encoding this CDR3. The genes are TRBV28 and TRBJ2-7; D is unclear. V dropped 2 bases and J dropped 1 base, with 3 bases sitting between them. The CDR3 length is 12 residues. From germline, CDR1 is MDHEN and CDR2 SYDVKM. This CDR3 is CASSLNSYEQYF. CDR3 nucleotide sequence: TGTGCCAGCAGTTTAAATTCCTACGAGCAGTACTTC.

The chain combines TRBV5-4 with TRBJ1-1; maybe TRBD1 (5 bases). In germline, CDR1 is SGHNT, CDR2 YYREEE (reference sequence). Trimming left V 1 base short and J 5 bases short, with 12 bases between. The CDR3 runs 14 residues. The CDR3 nucleotides are TGTGCCAGCAGCTTGTCAGGGATCGGAACTGAAGCTTTCTTT. Translation gives CASSLSGIGTEAFF.

V is TRBV2 and J is TRBJ1-5, with 7 positions matching TRBD1. CDR1 SNHLY and CDR2 FYNNEI come from the germline V gene. V was clipped by 6 bases and J by 4 bases; unmatched bases: 12. CDR3 length: 16 residues. The CDR3 DNA follows: TGTGCCAGCAGGGTCAGACCCGGGACAGCTAATCAGCCCCAGCATTTT. This sequence encodes CASRVRPGTANQPQHF. Complete variable domain (other parts from reference TRBV2 and TRBJ1-5): EPEVTQTPSHQVTQMGQEVILRCVPISNHLYFYWYRQILGQKVEFLVSFYNNEISEKSEIFDDQFSVERPDGSNFTLKIRSTKLEDSAMYFCASRVRPGTANQPQHFGDGTRLSIL.

A remark on this clone: Other nucleotide sequences from this sample produce the same CDR3. V and J are TRBV9 and TRBJ2-7; 10 bases map to TRBD1. This CDR3 has 15 amino acids. V shed 0 bases and J 2 bases; nucleotides not matched to a gene: 2. CDR1 is SGDLS and CDR2 is YYNGEE in the germline V gene. The CDR3 DNA follows: TGTGCCAGCAGCGTAGGGACAGGGGGTCCCTACGAGCAGTACTTC. Amino acids: CASSVGTGGPYEQYF. The whole variable domain, filled in from reference TRBV9 and TRBJ2-7, reads DSGVTQTPKHLITATGQRVTLRCSPRSGDLSVYWYQQSLDQGLQFLIQYYNGEERAKGNILERFSAQQFPDLHSELNLSSLELGDSALYFCASSVGTGGPYEQYFGPGTRLTVT.

The chain combines TRBV30 with TRBJ2-7; D might be TRBD2 (6 bases). V lost 0 bases to trimming and J lost 6 bases, with 15 bases between them. Germline V lookup: CDR1 GTSNPN, CDR2 SVGIG (reference sequence). This CDR3 has 14 residues. CDR3 sequence: CAWSVIVAGGEQYF. The CDR3 DNA is TGTGCCTGGAGTGTAATAGTGGCCGGGGGCGAGCAGTACTTC.

The chain has TRBV18 and TRBJ2-7, with 10 nucleotides matching TRBD1. This CDR3 comprises 18 residues. From germline, CDR1 is KGHSH and CDR2 LQKENI. Trimming took 1 base from V and 4 from J; bases not matched to a gene: 13. This chain's CDR3 is CASSPLPGTGDYRYEQYF. CDR3 DNA sequence: TGTGCCAGCTCACCACTACCCGGGACAGGGGACTATCGTTACGAGCAGTACTTC.

The chain combines TRBV7-9 with TRBJ2-2; tentatively, D is TRBD1 (5 bases). CDR1 is SEHNR and CDR2 is FQNEAQ in the germline V gene (reference sequence). The CDR3 contains 12 residues. Deletions cut 5 bases from V and 6 bases from J, with 7 bases between. CDR3 region: CASSARAGELFF. CDR3 bases: TGTGCCAGCAGCGCCAGGGCCGGGGAGCTGTTTTTT.

The chain links TRBV29-1 to TRBJ2-7; 8 bases align to TRBD1. V was clipped by 7 bases and J by 5 bases; unmatched bases: 16. CDR3 length equals 15 residues. The germline V gene has CDR1 SQVTM and CDR2 ANQGSEA. The CDR3 region has the DNA TGCAGCGCCCGAGGTAGGCAGGGGGCGATCCACGAGCAGTACTTC. Amino acids: CSARGRQGAIHEQYF.

For this clone: This sample also contains other DNA sequences that code for the same CDR3. The genes are TRBV28 and TRBJ2-7; 7 nucleotides align to TRBD1. This CDR3 is 13 amino acids long. V was clipped by 5 bases and J by 2 bases; unmatched bases: 3. The V gene's germline CDR1 is MDHEN and CDR2 SYDVKM. The CDR3 loop reads CASSTTGTYEQYF. The DNA of the CDR3 is TGTGCCAGCAGTACGACAGGGACCTACGAGCAGTACTTC.

This chain connects TRBV6-4 to TRBJ2-7; 9 bases align to TRBD1. The V and J ends lost 2 bases and 3 bases, in that order; junction bases with no gene match: 5. Germline V CDR1 and CDR2: MRHNA, SNTAGT. This CDR3 spans 15 amino acids. CDR3 sequence: CASSDPGQGYYEQYF. CDR3 DNA: TGTGCCAGCAGTGACCCTGGACAGGGGTACTACGAGCAGTACTTC.

The chain combines TRBV2 with TRBJ1-2, with D maybe TRBD1 (6 bases). This CDR3 spans 14 amino acids. Trimming removed 6 bases at V and 4 bases at J, with 15 bases between. Germline-derived CDR1 and CDR2 are SNHLY and FYNNEI. CDR3 sequence: CASSTQGVGYGYTF. The CDR3 nucleotides read TGTGCCAGCAGCACACAGGGAGTGGGCTATGGCTACACCTTC.

The chain uses TRBV2 and TRBJ2-7; no reliable D call. Trimming stripped 7 bases from V and 6 bases from J, with 13 bases between. The CDR3 is made up of 12 amino acids. Germline-derived CDR1 and CDR2 are SNHLY and FYNNEI. The CDR3 loop is CASNFYKGEQYF. The DNA for the CDR3 is TGTGCCAGCAATTTTTATAAGGGCGAGCAGTACTTC.

The rearrangement uses TRBV10-1 and TRBJ2-1; the match to TRBD2 covers 7 bases. The ends lost 0 bases at V and 7 bases at J; junction bases unmatched: 12. The V gene's germline CDR1 is WNHNN and CDR2 SYGVQD (reference sequence). The CDR3 consists of 17 residues. For the CDR3, the DNA is TGCGCCAGCAGTGAGTCTTATGTTCCGGGAGGAGAGAATGAGCAGTTCTTC. Amino acids: CASSESYVPGGENEQFF.

The chain recombines TRBV29-1 with TRBJ1-1; maybe TRBD1 (6 bases). The germline CDR1 and CDR2 sequences are SQVTM and ANQGSEA. Trimming removed 5 bases from V and 2 bases from J, with 12 bases in between. The CDR3 is made up of 13 amino acids. The CDR3 region has the DNA TGCAGCGTTCCTCAGGGGTTAAACACTGAAGCTTTCTTT. This gives the protein CSVPQGLNTEAFF. The variable domain in full, with the rest retrieved from reference TRBV29-1 and TRBJ1-1, is SAVISQKPSRDICQRGTSLTIQCQVDSQVTMMFWYRQQPGQSLTLIATANQGSEATYESGFVIDKFPISRPNLTFSTLTVSNMSPEDSSIYLCSVPQGLNTEAFFGQGTRLTVV.

The V and J genes are TRBV5-5 and TRBJ1-2, with D possibly TRBD1 on 5 matching bases. Germline values: CDR1 SGHKS, CDR2 YYEKEE (reference sequence). This CDR3 is built from 13 residues. The germline V and J ends were trimmed by 5 bases and 3 bases, with 11 bases remaining between them. CDR3 loop: CASSPGQDYGYTF. The CDR3, as DNA: TGTGCCAGCAGTCCTGGACAAGACTATGGCTACACCTTC.

The chain uses TRBV2 and TRBJ2-3; 8 nucleotides match TRBD2. This CDR3 comprises 18 residues. Per the germline V gene, CDR1 is SNHLY and CDR2 is FYNNEI. J gave up 0 bases and V 10 bases, and 18 bases lay outside the gene matches. The CDR3 DNA sequence: TGTGCCACCTCGACCAGGCGGGAGGTCCTGACTAGCACAGATACGCAGTATTTT. Translating gives CATSTRREVLTSTDTQYF.

The chain recombines TRBV7-2 with TRBJ1-3, with D hard to call. The germline gives CDR1 SGHTA, CDR2 FQGNSA. V was shortened by 5 bases and J by 0 bases, with 11 bases between the two germline ends. The CDR3 runs to 15 residues. The CDR3 coding sequence is TGTGCCAGCAGCCGACGGCAGGCCTCTGGAAACACCATATATTTT. Its protein is CASSRRQASGNTIYF.

The V call is TRBV28, the J call TRBJ1-3, with TRBD1 identical over 8 bases. Germline V gene sequence: CDR1 MDHEN, CDR2 SYDVKM. V dropped 2 bases and J dropped 4; count of bases not matched to a gene: 10. The CDR3 is 17 amino acids. Written as DNA, the CDR3 is TGTGCCAGCAGTTTAGGTCCCGGGACAGGATTCGGAAACACCATATATTTT. Translating gives CASSLGPGTGFGNTIYF.

The J gene is TRBJ2-2, the V gene TRBV25-1; TRBD1 agrees at 8 bases. The CDR3 consists of 15 residues. Trimming at V came to 5 bases and at J to 5 bases, leaving 7 bases not matched to a gene. Germline V CDR1 and CDR2: MGHDK, SYGVNS. The CDR3 spells CASSPDRGKTGELFF. The CDR3 DNA reads TGTGCCAGCAGTCCCGACAGGGGTAAGACCGGGGAGCTGTTTTTT.

This chain uses TRBV5-5 with TRBJ1-5; the D is unclear. CDR1 and CDR2 from the germline V gene are SGHKS and YYEKEE (reference sequence). Trimming removed 0 bases at V and 3 bases at J, with 7 bases between. The CDR3 contains 14 residues. The CDR3 sequence is CASSLVGSNQPQHF. The CDR3, as DNA: TGTGCCAGCAGCTTGGTCGGTTCCAATCAGCCCCAGCATTTT.

The gene calls are TRBV18 and TRBJ2-1, with 8 bases that match TRBD1. Germline trimming cut 3 bases from V and 7 bases from J; bases unmatched to any gene: 11. In germline, CDR1 is KGHSH, CDR2 LQKENI. The CDR3 consists of 16 residues. This CDR3 is CASSPSTGELVNEQFF. The CDR3 DNA is TGTGCCAGCTCACCGTCGACAGGGGAGTTGGTAAATGAGCAGTTCTTC.

This chain joins TRBV5-6 and TRBJ2-7; 9 bases fit TRBD2. Trimming took 0 bases from V and 3 from J; bases not matched to a gene: 4. The CDR3 runs 15 residues. CDR1 and CDR2 (germline): SGHDT, YYEEEE. The CDR3 region is CASSLGSGRNYEQYF. CDR3 sequence (DNA): TGTGCCAGCAGCTTGGGTAGCGGGAGAAACTACGAGCAGTACTTC.

The rearrangement links TRBV7-2 to TRBJ2-7; TRBD1 aligns across 11 bases. J was trimmed by 3 bases and V by 5 bases; bases with no gene match: 6. Germline values: CDR1 SGHTA, CDR2 FQGNSA. CDR3 length equals 15 residues. CDR3 residues: CASSPRTGGHYEQYF. In DNA, the CDR3 is TGTGCCAGCAGCCCTCGGACAGGGGGCCACTACGAGCAGTACTTC.

V usage is TRBV25-1 and J usage is TRBJ2-1; 8 nucleotides match TRBD2. CDR1 is MGHDK and CDR2 is SYGVNS in the germline V gene. The CDR3 sequence is 16 residues long. V was clipped by 4 bases and J by 4 bases; unmatched bases: 9. This chain's CDR3 is CASSAFLAGPYNEQFF. CDR3 in DNA: TGTGCCAGCAGTGCCTTCCTAGCGGGCCCATACAATGAGCAGTTCTTC.

The chain employs TRBV29-1 and TRBJ2-3; D gene unclear. The CDR3 length is 16 residues. The germline V and J ends were trimmed by 0 bases and 2 bases, with 15 bases remaining between them. Germline V CDR1 and CDR2: SQVTM, ANQGSEA. CDR3: CSVEDSEFLHTDTQYF. The CDR3 DNA reads TGCAGCGTTGAAGATTCGGAGTTCCTTCACACAGATACGCAGTATTTT.

This chain links TRBV7-9 with TRBJ1-1, with 8 bases identical to TRBD1. Per the germline V gene, CDR1 is SEHNR and CDR2 is FQNEAQ (reference sequence). The CDR3 has 13 residues. The V gene end was trimmed by 5 bases and the J gene end by 11 bases; junction bases not matched to a gene: 10. The CDR3 here is CASSTETGVLAFF. The CDR3 DNA is TGTGCCAGCAGCACCGAGACAGGGGTTTTGGCTTTCTTT.

The sample holds one count of this clone. The genes are TRBV10-1 and TRBJ2-1; D gene ambiguous. The CDR3 extends over 15 amino acids. Germline V gene lookup returns CDR1 WNHNN and CDR2 SYGVQD (reference sequence). Deletions cut 0 bases from V and 5 bases from J, with 11 bases between. The CDR3 coding sequence is TGCGCCAGCAGTGAGTCTGCGACTCGAGACAATGAGCAGTTCTTC. The encoded protein is CASSESATRDNEQFF.

The chain has TRBV18 and TRBJ2-4; D possibly matches TRBD1 or TRBD2 (5 bases each). The length of the CDR3 is 14 residues. The ends were cut back, 5 bases at V and 0 bases at J, with 8 bases in the middle. Germline V gene data show CDR1 as KGHSH and CDR2 as LQKENI. CDR3 loop: CASSTGLAKNIQYF. In DNA form, the CDR3 reads TGTGCCAGCTCAACAGGACTAGCCAAAAACATTCAGTACTTC.

The chain recombines TRBV5-1 with TRBJ2-1; D is ambiguous. The ends were cut back, 6 bases at V and 5 bases at J, with 15 bases in the middle. Germline CDR1 and CDR2: SGHRS and YFSETQ. The CDR3 has 14 amino acids. CDR3 sequence reads: CASTSSTVHNEQFF. CDR3 DNA sequence: TGCGCCAGCACCTCCTCCACAGTTCACAATGAGCAGTTCTTC.